This T cell receptor beta chain was sequenced for a study of T cell changes during pregnancy in multiple sclerosis. The germline gives CDR1 MNHNS, CDR2 SASEGT. V trimming: 4 bases; J trimming: 7 bases; junction bases outside the gene matches: 7. CDR3 length: 15 amino acids. Repertoires were generated with immunoSEQ multiplex PCR, while TCRdb's copy carries only in-frame clones and drops some. The sample lists 75,000 to 100,000 clones, about 90% seen once, with more than 2% in the top ten. The sample in question was peripheral blood, obtained after pregnancy. This rearrangement joins TRBV6-1 to TRBJ1-5; 10 bases align to TRBD1. The clonotype was recovered from a female donor in good health, enrolled as a control in a pregnancy study. In DNA, the CDR3 is TGTGCCAGCAGTGTCCTGACAGGGGGCGACCAGCCCCAGCATTTT. Encoded protein: CASSVLTGGDQPQHF.